The present T cell receptor beta chain was sequenced within a study of shared clonotypes between healthy human individuals. Study-wide findings and caveats: The represented genetic and exposure-history diversity was limited by the small number of donors. Sampling was confined to blood; repertoires within tissues likely differ.

The germline V gene encodes CDR1 LGHNA and CDR2 YNFKEQ. The CDR3 extends over 15 amino acids. V was clipped by 0 bases and J by 4 bases; unmatched bases: 6. CD45RA+ naive and CD45RA-negative memory subsets were separated from CD4+ cells. Remarks on this clone: Its antigen is unknown.

A deep-level run was used for the assay. The repertoire was sequenced with immunoSEQ multiplex PCR; TCRdb's copy has only in-frame clones and lacks some. The table lists 2 million to 2.5 million clones, more than 85% of them singletons. Material: naive CD4+ T cells from PBMCs. The sample's subset: CD45RA+ positively selected. J is TRBJ2-7 and V is TRBV4-2; 7 bases fit TRBD2. This TCR derives from a man in his late teens or twenties in good health. Some clones in this sample may be carry-over from other donors' samples. CDR3 sequence reads: CASSQDLASGYEQYF. In DNA, the CDR3 is TGTGCCAGCAGCCAAGATCTCGCTAGCGGATACGAGCAGTACTTC.